Listed here are 2 T cell receptor beta chains from one sample, sequenced in a study of PD-L1 blockade in urothelial cancer (dated by TCRdb to the late 2010s). Library method: the immunoSEQ multiplex PCR assay. What TCRdb holds here is the immuneACCESS table cut down to in-frame rearrangements. Part of the clones is not present; checked against another copy, under half of the missing clones reflect an unresolved V gene, and the others are unexplained. This sample holds about 82,000 clones; over 90% were observed only once. Around 10% of the sample is taken by the ten largest. The specimen was PBMCs, collected around atezolizumab (anti-PD-L1) treatment. These receptors were collected from a man aged 55 to 69 with urothelial cancer.

The CDR3 bases are TGCAGCGTTATAGCGGGGGCGCAGTATTTT. It is translated as CSVIAGAQYF. The chain employs TRBV29-1 and TRBJ2-3, with 9 bases matching TRBD2. J gave up 10 bases and V 5 bases, and 1 base lay outside the gene matches. In germline, CDR1 is SQVTM, CDR2 ANQGSEA. The CDR3 covers 10 residues.

The chain couples TRBV7-9 to TRBJ2-5; 10 bases are shared with TRBD1. The V segment lost 3 bases and the J segment 7 bases; nucleotides outside the gene matches: 5. The CDR3 runs to 14 residues. CDR1 is SEHNR and CDR2 is FQNEAQ in the germline V gene (reference sequence). CDR3 protein: CASSLGQGYGTQYF. The CDR3 nucleotides read TGTGCCAGCAGCTTGGGACAGGGGTACGGGACCCAGTACTTC.